Listed below are T cell receptor beta chains from one sample, sequenced in a study of post-analysis software for immune sequencing data. TCRdb fed the PCR reads into MiXCR, producing one record per CDR3 protein. The data contain about 500,000 distinct CDR3 sequences, under 55% of them seen just once; the ten biggest clones take up about 12%. What was sequenced was blood. Receptors originate from a girl aged 5-17 years with multiple sclerosis. The CDR3 runs from the conserved cysteine through the conserved F or W. D genes are given only for firm matches. Clone size, where shown, is once, few, many, or a class for clones that have expanded.

D: TRBD1; J: TRBJ1-4; V: TRBV27; size: few; CDR3: CASSRQGAIEKLFF; DNA: TGTGCCAGCAGCCGACAGGGGGCAATTGAAAAACTGTTTTTT
D: NA; J: TRBJ1-5; V: TRBV12-3/TRBV12-4; size: few; CDR3: CASSLLSRGGQPQHF; DNA: TGTGCCAGCAGTTTATTAAGCAGGGGTGGACAGCCCCAGCATTTT
D: NA; J: TRBJ1-2; V: TRBV27; size: once; CDR3: CASSHQGSGYGYTF; DNA: TGTGCCAGCAGTCATCAGGGGTCAGGCTATGGCTACACCTTC
D: NA; J: TRBJ2-7; V: TRBV6-5; size: NA; CDR3: CASAGVSGSEQYF; DNA: TGTGCCAGCGCTGGCGTCTCTGGGAGCGAGCAGTACTTC
D: NA; J: TRBJ1-6; V: TRBV10-3; size: NA; CDR3: CAISANLGETGNSPLHF; DNA: TGTGCCATCAGTGCTAATCTTGGGGAGACGGGTAATTCACCCCTCCACTTT
D: NA; J: TRBJ2-7; V: TRBV10-3; size: NA; CDR3: CAISESRQLGFSYEQYF; DNA: TGTGCCATCAGTGAATCGAGACAGCTAGGATTCTCCTACGAGCAGTACTTC
D: NA; J: TRBJ2-1; V: TRBV20-1; size: NA; CDR3: CSVIGRTSDEQFF; DNA: TGCAGTGTAATCGGGAGAACGAGCGATGAGCAGTTCTTC
D: NA; J: TRBJ2-7; V: TRBV5-1; size: few; CDR3: CASSFADEQYF; DNA: TGCGCCAGCAGCTTCGCGGACGAGCAGTACTTC
D: NA; J: TRBJ1-5; V: TRBV12-3/TRBV12-4; size: NA; CDR3: CASSLEAGFHQPQHF; DNA: TGTGCCAGCAGTTTAGAAGCAGGGTTCCATCAGCCCCAGCATTTT
D: TRBD1; J: TRBJ2-5; V: TRBV7-6; size: few; CDR3: CASSFSGQGAGETQYF; DNA: TGTGCCAGCAGCTTTAGTGGGCAGGGGGCCGGAGAGACCCAGTACTTC
D: TRBD2; J: TRBJ2-1; V: TRBV7-2; size: few; CDR3: CASSLVSLAGGPNEQFF; DNA: TGTGCCAGCAGCTTAGTCTCCCTAGCGGGAGGGCCCAATGAGCAGTTCTTC
D: TRBD2; J: TRBJ2-1; V: TRBV19; size: NA; CDR3: CASSALAGTSYNEQFF; DNA: TGTGCCAGTAGTGCATTAGCGGGGACCTCCTACAATGAGCAGTTCTTC
D: TRBD2; J: TRBJ2-7; V: TRBV5-1; size: NA; CDR3: CASSLEGGSSYNEQYF; DNA: TGCGCCAGCAGCTTGGAAGGCGGGAGCTCCTACAATGAGCAGTACTTC
D: NA; J: TRBJ2-5; V: TRBV7-2; size: NA; CDR3: CASRGGNQETQYF; DNA: TGTGCCAGCAGGGGCGGGAATCAAGAGACCCAGTACTTC
D: NA; J: TRBJ2-1; V: TRBV7-9; size: few; CDR3: CASSHGAGTDGSYNEQFF; DNA: TGTGCCAGCAGTCACGGGGCCGGGACCGACGGCTCCTACAATGAGCAGTTCTTC
D: TRBD2; J: TRBJ2-7; V: TRBV27; size: NA; CDR3: CASSRSGTSREQYF; DNA: TGTGCCAGCAGTCGATCCGGGACTAGCCGCGAGCAGTACTTC
D: NA; J: TRBJ2-1; V: TRBV29-1; size: few; CDR3: CSVVRVSSYNEQFF; DNA: TGCAGCGTTGTACGGGTCAGCTCCTACAATGAGCAGTTCTTC
D: NA; J: TRBJ2-7; V: TRBV5-1; size: NA; CDR3: CASSSGQSGGYEQYF; DNA: TGCGCCAGCAGCTCCGGACAGTCGGGGGGCTACGAGCAGTACTTC
D: NA; J: TRBJ2-3; V: TRBV20-1; size: few; CDR3: CSARASPSTDTQYF; DNA: TGCAGTGCTAGAGCAAGTCCTAGCACAGATACGCAGTATTTT
D: NA; J: TRBJ1-4; V: TRBV20-1; size: NA; CDR3: CSAARTRTNEKVFF; DNA: TGCAGTGCTGCCCGGACGCGTACCAATGAAAAAGTGTTTTTT
D: NA; J: TRBJ1-2; V: TRBV7-6; size: NA; CDR3: CASSFRPDRGNGYTF; DNA: TGTGCCAGCAGCTTTCGCCCCGACCGGGGCAATGGCTACACCTTC
D: NA; J: TRBJ1-1; V: TRBV10-3; size: few; CDR3: CAISLAGEYTEAFF; DNA: TGTGCCATCAGCTTGGCAGGGGAGTACACTGAAGCTTTCTTT
D: NA; J: TRBJ2-3; V: TRBV9; size: NA; CDR3: CASSVDRNGDTQYF; DNA: TGTGCCAGCAGCGTAGACCGTAACGGAGATACGCAGTATTTT
D: NA; J: TRBJ2-1; V: TRBV29-1; size: once; CDR3: CSVIKAFTYKEQFF; DNA: TGCAGCGTTATTAAAGCGTTCACCTACAAGGAGCAGTTCTTC
D: NA; J: TRBJ2-7; V: TRBV20-1; size: few; CDR3: CSARLGTRYEQYF; DNA: TGCAGTGCCCGACTAGGTACTCGCTACGAGCAGTACTTC
D: TRBD2; J: TRBJ2-7; V: TRBV20-1; size: few; CDR3: CSIMRLAGVGRSNEQYF; DNA: TGCAGTATCATGAGACTAGCGGGAGTGGGAAGGAGCAACGAGCAGTACTTC
D: NA; J: TRBJ2-5; V: TRBV29-1; size: few; CDR3: CSVGEDGQFQETQYF; DNA: TGCAGCGTTGGGGAGGACGGACAATTCCAAGAGACCCAGTACTTC
D: TRBD2; J: TRBJ2-5; V: TRBV7-2; size: few; CDR3: CASSFFGRDYQYF; DNA: TGTGCCAGCAGCTTTTTCGGCCGGGACTACCAGTACTTC